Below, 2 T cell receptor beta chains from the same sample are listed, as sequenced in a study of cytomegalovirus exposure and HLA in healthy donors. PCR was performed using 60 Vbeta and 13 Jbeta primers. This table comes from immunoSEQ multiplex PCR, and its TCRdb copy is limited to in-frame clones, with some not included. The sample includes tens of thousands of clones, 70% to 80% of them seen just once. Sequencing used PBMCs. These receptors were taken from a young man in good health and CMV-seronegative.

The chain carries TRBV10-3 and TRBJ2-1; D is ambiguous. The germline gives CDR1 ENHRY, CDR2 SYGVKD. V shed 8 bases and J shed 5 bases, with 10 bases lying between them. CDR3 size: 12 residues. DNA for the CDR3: TGTGCCATCCGAGGAGAAGACAATGAGCAGTTCTTC. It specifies CAIRGEDNEQFF.

Written as DNA, the CDR3 is TGTGCCAGCAGTTCAGGGACTAGCAACACCGGGGAGCTGTTTTTT. Its translation is CASSSGTSNTGELFF. The rearrangement uses TRBV27 and TRBJ2-2; 9 nucleotides agree with TRBD2. The V gene end was trimmed by 4 bases and the J gene end by 2 bases; junction bases not matched to a gene: 2. CDR3 length equals 15 residues. Germline V lookup: CDR1 MNHEY, CDR2 SMNVEV (reference sequence).